This TCR beta chain was captured in a study of T-cell reconstitution after alpha-beta-depleted transplantation in children. Unique molecular identifiers were incorporated when the TCRbeta library was constructed. TCRdb processed the PCR reads anew with MiXCR; each CDR3 protein has one entry. The table has fewer than 400,000 distinct CDR3 sequences, around 21% seen once. From germline, CDR1 is SGHVS and CDR2 FQNEAQ. The CDR3 length is 13 residues. V lost 5 bases and J lost 9, with 15 bases in between. The source material was PBMCs from the stem cell graft donor, sampled from the stem cell graft. The chain uses TRBV7-8 and TRBJ2-3, with a possible D match to TRBD2 (5 bases). The TCR was taken from a human donor who donated a stem cell graft to a child with acute myeloid leukemia. CDR3 protein: CASSPSRAETQYF. CDR3 coding DNA: TGTGCCAGCAGCCCAAGCAGAGCGGAAACGCAGTATTTT.